This T cell receptor beta chain was retrieved from a study of cytomegalovirus exposure and HLA in healthy donors. About this clone itself: Its cognate antigen is unknown.

V was cut by 3 bases and J by 3 bases, with 9 bases left in between. CDR3 size: 13 residues. In germline, CDR1 is SGHNT, CDR2 YENEEA. PCR involved 60 Vbeta and 13 Jbeta primers. TCRdb keeps only in-frame clones here, not all; method: immunoSEQ multiplex PCR. The sample lists fewer than 200,000 clones, 75% to 85% seen once, with about 0.64% in the top ten. Study-wide findings and caveats: Under in vitro conditions, three CMV-associated chains were confirmed as specific for CMV antigens. The productive fraction for most TCR beta V segments was about 87% or about 30% in an earlier analysis.

The specimen sequenced was PBMCs. The rearrangement uses TRBV11-3 and TRBJ2-7; no reliable D call. The TCR comes from a boy aged 5-17 years in good health and CMV-seronegative. Here the CDR3 DNA reads TGTGCCAGCAGCTTGTCCTACCGCTACGAGCAGTACTTC. It encodes CASSLSYRYEQYF.